The rows below give T cell receptor beta chains drawn from one sample of a study of siplizumab effects on memory and regulatory T cells. Only in-frame clones appear in the TCRdb table, and some are missing; sequencing was by immunoSEQ multiplex PCR. Of about 110,000 clones listed, 80% to 95% were seen once; the top ten hold 1.3%. What was sequenced was CD4+ T cells sorted from blood. All receptors derive from a human donor in good health. The CDR3 runs from the conserved cysteine through the conserved F or W. Fields, in order: clone size, V gene, D gene, J gene, CDR3 DNA, CDR3 protein. D genes are given only for firm matches. Clone size is not always given. Where it is, it says once, few, many or a class for expanded clones.

few	TRBV6-5	NA	TRBJ1-2	TGTGCCAGCAGCCTAGCTTCCGCGGACTATGGCTACACCTTC	CASSLASADYGYTF
NA	TRBV2	NA	TRBJ1-1	TGTGCCAGCAGACCGACGGGGTTCGGTGAAGCTTTCTTT	CASRPTGFGEAFF
NA	TRBV2	NA	TRBJ1-2	TGTGCCAGCAGTGGGGCCCAAGCTAACTATGGCTACACCTTC	CASSGAQANYGYTF
NA	TRBV9	NA	TRBJ2-5	TGTGCCAGCAGCGTAGACGATGGGGTCAAGGGGGAGACCCAGTACTTC	CASSVDDGVKGETQYF
NA	TRBV5-6	TRBD1	TRBJ2-7	TGTGCCAGCAGCCTTCCTAGACAGGGGAAGGCGAACGAGCAGTACTTC	CASSLPRQGKANEQYF
NA	TRBV30	TRBD2	TRBJ2-5	TGTGCCTGGAGTGCTAGCGGGAGGGCCGGGGAGACCCAGTACTTC	CAWSASGRAGETQYF
NA	TRBV21-1	NA	TRBJ2-2	TGTGCGAGCGGGAGAAACACCGGGGAGCTGTTTTTT	CASGRNTGELFF
NA	TRBV29-1	NA	TRBJ1-3	TGCAGCGTTGGGGGGAAATTCGGCAGGGACTCTGGAAACACCATATATTTT	CSVGGKFGRDSGNTIYF
NA	TRBV19	NA	TRBJ2-1	TGTGCCAGTAGTAGGGCCTCTTACAACTCCTACAATGAGCAGTTCTTC	CASSRASYNSYNEQFF
NA	TRBV11-3	TRBD2	TRBJ2-1	TGTGCCAGCAGCAGACTAGCGGGGGGTACCTACAATGAGCAGTTCTTC	CASSRLAGGTYNEQFF
NA	TRBV29-1	TRBD1	TRBJ1-5	TGCAGCGTTTCCGGGACAGGGGATCAGCCCCAGCATTTT	CSVSGTGDQPQHF
few	TRBV7-8	TRBD2	TRBJ2-7	TGTGCCAGCAGCTTATGGGAGGGCCATATCAACGAGCAGTACTTC	CASSLWEGHINEQYF
NA	TRBV5-5	NA	TRBJ2-7	TGTGCCAGCAGCTGGAGCCCATGGGGCGAGCAGTACTTC	CASSWSPWGEQYF
NA	TRBV9	NA	TRBJ2-5	TGTGCCAGCAGCTCCGGGACCATCGGCAGGGAGACCCAGTACTTC	CASSSGTIGRETQYF
NA	TRBV10-1	TRBD1	TRBJ2-4	TGCGCCGCAAGGACAGGGGGCTGGGTGGGCAAAAACATTCAGTACTTC	CAARTGGWVGKNIQYF
once	TRBV7-8	TRBD2	TRBJ2-1	TGTGCCAGCAGCCTAAGTGGGGGTTTAGCGGGAGCAAACGAGCAGTTCTTC	CASSLSGGLAGANEQFF
few	TRBV7-2	NA	TRBJ2-3	TGTGCCAGCAGCTTAGTTTCCTATAGTCGGGCAGATACGCAGTATTTT	CASSLVSYSRADTQYF
NA	TRBV2	TRBD1	TRBJ1-2	TGTGCCAGCAGCCGGGACAGACTGGATGGCTACACCTTC	CASSRDRLDGYTF
NA	TRBV15	NA	TRBJ2-3	TGTGCCACCAGCAGGGGGGGGCCGGCAGATACGCAGTATTTT	CATSRGGPADTQYF
NA	TRBV2	NA	TRBJ1-5	TGTGCCAGCGTATCCACAACAAATCAGCCCCAGCATTTT	CASVSTTNQPQHF
NA	TRBV5-1	TRBD2	TRBJ2-5	TGCGCCAGCAGCCCGGGACTAGCGGGAGAGACCCAGTACTTC	CASSPGLAGETQYF
NA	TRBV10-3	NA	TRBJ2-5	TGTGCCATCAGTGATCAGGGGCTCGAGACCCAGTACTTC	CAISDQGLETQYF
NA	TRBV18	TRBD1	TRBJ2-5	TGTGCCAGCTCGCCTAGACAGGGGAACCAAGAGACCCAGTACTTC	CASSPRQGNQETQYF
NA	TRBV6-5	NA	TRBJ2-2	TGTGCCAGCAGACCCGACCAGGGCGCCGGGGAGCTGTTTTTT	CASRPDQGAGELFF
NA	TRBV5-1	NA	TRBJ2-5	TGCGCCAGCAGCGAACGGCAAGAGACCCAGTACTTC	CASSERQETQYF
NA	TRBV21-1	NA	TRBJ2-1	TGTGCCAGCAGCACTTGCGAGCGGGAGGGGAATGAGCAGTTCTTC	CASSTCEREGNEQFF
NA	TRBV5-4	NA	TRBJ2-5	TGTGCCAGCAGCTCCCAAGAGACCCAGTACTTC	CASSSQETQYF
NA	TRBV29-1	NA	TRBJ1-1	TGCAGCGTTGAAAGCTACATGAACACTGAAGCTTTCTTT	CSVESYMNTEAFF
NA	TRBV9	NA	TRBJ2-2	TGTGCCAGCAGCGTTGGGGGCACCGGGGAGCTGTTTTTT	CASSVGGTGELFF
NA	TRBV6-5	NA	TRBJ1-6	TGTGCCAGCAGTTGGGGGGGAACCCTGAATTCACCCCTCCACTTT	CASSWGGTLNSPLHF
NA	TRBV7-9	TRBD2	TRBJ2-3	TGTGCCAGCAGCTTTAGCGGGAGTTTTCCAGATACGCAGTATTTT	CASSFSGSFPDTQYF
NA	TRBV10-3	NA	TRBJ2-5	TGTGCCATCAGTGACGATCCCGGCGGGAGAGGGGGAAGGGGGATCCAAGAGACCCAGTACTTC	CAISDDPGGRGGRGIQETQYF
NA	TRBV11-2	NA	TRBJ2-2	TGTGCCAGCAGCCCCCGTTCTAGGGAGCTGTTTTTT	CASSPRSRELFF
NA	TRBV5-1	NA	TRBJ1-6	TGCGCCAGCAGCCCTGATAAGACAGGAGGCTCACCCCTCCACTTT	CASSPDKTGGSPLHF
NA	TRBV6-5	NA	TRBJ1-1	TGTGCCAGCAGCTCCGCGTCCGCCGGGCGAACTGAAGCTTTCTTT	CASSSASAGRTEAFF
NA	TRBV7-9	TRBD1	TRBJ1-2	TGTGCCAGCAGCTTACCCCCCCGGACAGGAATCTATGGCTACACCTTC	CASSLPPRTGIYGYTF
NA	TRBV4-1	TRBD2	TRBJ2-7	TGCGCCAGCAGCCAAGATTCCGCGGGAGGGCGTGAGCAGTACTTC	CASSQDSAGGREQYF
NA	TRBV27	NA	TRBJ2-1	TGTGCCAGCAGTTTAGCGGGAAACACCCCCAATGAGCAGTTCTTC	CASSLAGNTPNEQFF
NA	TRBV6-5	NA	TRBJ1-1	TGTGCCAGCAGGCTACAGGGCGGAACTGAAGCTTTCTTT	CASRLQGGTEAFF
NA	TRBV5-1	TRBD2	TRBJ2-3	TGCGCCAGCAGTCCTTCTAGCGGGGGGGCGACAGATACGCAGTATTTT	CASSPSSGGATDTQYF
once	TRBV19	NA	TRBJ1-5	TGTGCCAGTAGTATAACATCGGAGCCCCAGCATTTT	CASSITSEPQHF
NA	TRBV5-1	NA	TRBJ1-1	TGCGCCAGCAGAGTGCAGTTGAACACTGAAGCTTTCTTT	CASRVQLNTEAFF
NA	TRBV10-3	NA	TRBJ1-5	TGTGCCATCACGGATGACAGGCACAATCAGCCCCAGCATTTT	CAITDDRHNQPQHF
NA	TRBV5-1	NA	TRBJ2-3	TGCGCCAGCAGCCCGGAGGCAGATACGCAGTATTTT	CASSPEADTQYF
NA	TRBV6-5	NA	TRBJ1-2	TGTGCCAGCAGTAGACAGGTCGGCTATGGCTACACCTTC	CASSRQVGYGYTF
NA	TRBV18	TRBD1	TRBJ1-1	TGTGCCAGCTCACCGCCGGGACAGAGCACTGAAGCTTTCTTT	CASSPPGQSTEAFF
NA	TRBV6-5	NA	TRBJ1-1	TGTGCCAGCAGTTACCTTGGGACGGCGAGCACTGAAGCTTTCTTT	CASSYLGTASTEAFF
NA	TRBV5-1	NA	TRBJ2-7	TGCGCCAGCAGCTCCGCCGGGCCCTACGAGCAGTACTTC	CASSSAGPYEQYF
NA	TRBV7-9	TRBD2	TRBJ2-3	TGTGCCAGCCAGCGGGATCAGGCAGATACGCAGTATTTT	CASQRDQADTQYF
NA	TRBV19	NA	TRBJ2-3	TGTGCCACCAGACGGGCGAACCCCACAGATACGCAGTATTTT	CATRRANPTDTQYF
NA	TRBV6-1	NA	TRBJ1-5	TGTGCCAGCAGACAGGGTGGCAATCAGCCCCAGCATTTT	CASRQGGNQPQHF